Below are 3 T cell receptor beta chains sequenced from a single sample in a study of cytomegalovirus exposure and HLA in healthy donors. Primers included in the PCR were 60 Vbeta and 13 Jbeta primers. Libraries were prepared by immunoSEQ multiplex PCR; TCRdb keeps only in-frame clonotypes and omits some of them. The sample gives 150,000 to 200,000 clones, around 80% of which show up once; approximately 0.99% is in the top ten. Sequencing was performed on PBMCs. The receptors were sampled from a woman in her 40s in good health and CMV-seronegative.

The CDR3 sequence is CASSPALGGVQETQYF. CDR3 DNA sequence: TGTGCCAGTAGTCCCGCTTTAGGGGGGGTTCAAGAGACCCAGTACTTC. The chain recombines TRBV19 with TRBJ2-5; possible D gene TRBD2, 7 bases. This CDR3 spans 16 amino acids. Germline CDR1 and CDR2: LNHDA and SQIVND (reference sequence). Between the trimmed V and J ends, which lost 5 bases and 2 bases, there was a span of 18 bases.

The CDR3 sequence is CASSRAATVREAFF. The CDR3 DNA is TGTGCCAGCAGCCGAGCAGCGACAGTTAGAGAAGCTTTCTTT. The chain employs TRBV13 and TRBJ1-1, with D possibly being TRBD1 (5 bases). Germline V gene lookup returns CDR1 PRHDT and CDR2 FYEKMQ (reference sequence). CDR3 length: 14 amino acids. V lost 5 bases to trimming and J lost 8 bases, with 18 bases between them. The variable domain in full, completed from reference TRBV13 and TRBJ1-1, reads AAGVIQSPRHLIKEKRETATLKCYPIPRHDTVYWYQQGPGQDPQFLISFYEKMQSDKGSIPDRFSAQQFSDYHSELNMSSLELGDSALYFCASSRAATVREAFFGQGTRLTVV.

The table lists this clone with a few counts. The chain recombines TRBV10-3 with TRBJ1-1; D is possibly TRBD1 (5 bases). The germline V gene encodes CDR1 ENHRY and CDR2 SYGVKD. The CDR3 runs to 16 residues. The V and J ends lost 2 bases and 2 bases respectively, with 15 bases between them. CDR3 nucleotides: TGTGCCATCAGTGAGGCGGGTCGGGGGGGTAACACTGAAGCTTTCTTT. Residues: CAISEAGRGGNTEAFF.